One T cell receptor (beta chain) is described in this entry. The data stem from a study of OX40 agonist ivuxolimab in advanced cancers. Study-wide context: The group had a mean age of around 60 years, ranged from roughly 23 to 90, and was roughly 80% male.

Patients who had autoimmune disease history or got systemic immunosuppression were left out. The germline V gene encodes CDR1 MGHRA and CDR2 YSYEKL. The CDR3 length is 16 residues. V lost 0 bases and J lost 13, with 19 bases in between. Method: immunoSEQ multiplex PCR; TCRdb's copy keeps in-frame clones and lacks some. Seen here are about 12,000 clones, around 80% observed once, and the top ten hold roughly 27%. The rearrangement links TRBV4-1 to TRBJ1-6, with D maybe TRBD1 (6 bases). The receptor comes from an adult with an advanced solid tumor such as melanoma, head and neck, liver or kidney cancer. This sample comprised CD4+ or CD8+ T cells sorted from blood, obtained in a trial of the OX40 agonist ivuxolimab. CDR3 DNA sequence: TGCGCCAGCAGCCAAGATACGGGATTAGGGGGAATTCCCCTCCACTTT. As protein: CASSQDTGLGGIPLHF.